A single sample is the source of the 24 T cell receptor beta chains below, sequenced in a study of shared clonotypes between healthy human individuals. Sequencing was performed with immunoSEQ multiplex PCR; in TCRdb, only in-frame clones are kept and a portion is missing. The data hold roughly 500,000 clones, with 70% to 85% observed a single time. The sequenced material came from PBMCs. The receptors here all came from a woman between 40 and 55 years old in good health. Some clones in this sample may be carry-over from other donors' samples.

The genes are TRBV18 and TRBJ2-2; D is tentatively TRBD1 or TRBD2 (6 bases each). CDR3 length: 17 amino acids. The germline V and J ends were trimmed by 6 bases and 3 bases, with 20 bases remaining between them. Per germline, CDR1 KGHSH and CDR2 LQKENI. The CDR3 DNA sequence: TGTGCCAGCTCTAACCACAGGGTAGCGGAGTACACCGGGGAGCTGTTTTTT. This translates into CASSNHRVAEYTGELFF.

This clone has a handful of counts. This chain joins TRBV6-1 and TRBJ1-4; D gene ambiguous. V lost 3 bases, J lost 6 bases, and 5 bases lay in between. Germline CDR1 MNHNS, CDR2 SASEGT. There are 12 residues in the CDR3. The CDR3, as DNA: TGTGCCAGCAGTGACTTTCATGAAAAACTGTTTTTT. Translating gives CASSDFHEKLFF.

This chain joins TRBV28 and TRBJ2-7; 12 bases are shared with TRBD1. V shed 4 bases and J 4 bases; nucleotides not matched to a gene: 8. Germline assignment: CDR1 MDHEN and CDR2 SYDVKM. The CDR3 is made up of 16 amino acids. The CDR3 sequence is CASSSAGTGGEYEQYF. Written as DNA, the CDR3 is TGTGCCAGCAGTTCCGCCGGGACAGGGGGCGAGTACGAGCAGTACTTC.

To note about this clone: Other DNA sequences in the same sample also yield this CDR3. The rearrangement joins TRBV7-8 to TRBJ2-3; 7 bases are a match to TRBD2. CDR1 is SGHVS, CDR2 FQNEAQ, per germline. The CDR3 runs 16 residues. Trimming removed 1 base from V and 0 bases from J; junction bases left unmatched: 4. The chain's CDR3 is CASSLGPSGSTDTQYF. The CDR3 DNA is TGTGCCAGCAGCTTAGGGCCTAGCGGTAGCACAGATACGCAGTATTTT.

This rearrangement joins TRBV4-1 to TRBJ2-7; TRBD1 agrees at 9 bases. Trimming removed 3 bases from V and 6 bases from J; junction bases left unmatched: 9. CDR3 length equals 15 residues. Germline CDR1 MGHRA, CDR2 YSYEKL. CDR3 sequence (DNA): TGCGCCAGCAGCCACTGGGGACAGGGTATCTCCGAGCAGTACTTC. Translating gives CASSHWGQGISEQYF.

The chain recombines TRBV7-2 with TRBJ1-5, with D possibly being TRBD1 (5 bases). The CDR3 is 17 residues long. Germline V gives CDR1 SGHTA, CDR2 FQGNSA. Trimming removed 4 bases at V and 4 bases at J, with 20 bases between. The CDR3: CASSSPSPPQENQPQHF. The DNA of the CDR3 is TGTGCCAGCAGCTCCCCCTCTCCCCCACAGGAGAATCAGCCCCAGCATTTT.

The V and J genes are TRBV4-1 and TRBJ2-1, with 8 positions matching TRBD2. Trimming at V came to 0 bases and at J to 7 bases, leaving 14 bases not matched to a gene. Germline lookup yields CDR1 MGHRA and CDR2 YSYEKL. The CDR3 has 18 amino acids. The CDR3 nucleotides are TGCGCCAGCAGCCAAGATCCCCCTGCCAGGACTAGCAGGAATGAGCAGTTCTTC. Translation: CASSQDPPARTSRNEQFF.

This chain uses TRBV11-2 with TRBJ2-3, with 8 bases fitting TRBD2. The V segment lost 2 bases and the J segment 2 bases; nucleotides outside the gene matches: 6. The germline V gene has CDR1 SGHAT and CDR2 FQNNGV. CDR3 length equals 16 residues. CDR3 protein: CASSLPGLVNTDTQYF. The CDR3 bases are TGTGCCAGCAGCTTACCGGGACTAGTGAACACAGATACGCAGTATTTT.

The chain links TRBV19 to TRBJ1-5; TRBD1 might be the D (6 bases). The germline gives CDR1 LNHDA, CDR2 SQIVND (reference sequence). V shed 7 bases and J shed 4 bases, with 14 bases lying between them. This CDR3 is built from 14 residues. CDR3 in amino acids: CASNEGGGNQPQHF. CDR3 DNA: TGTGCCAGTAACGAGGGGGGTGGAAATCAGCCCCAGCATTTT.

The chain combines TRBV7-3 with TRBJ2-3, with TRBD2 identical over 11 bases. This CDR3 contains 19 residues. After removal of 5 bases from V and 1 base from J, the junction contained 14 bases not matched to a gene. Germline lookup yields CDR1 SGHTA and CDR2 FQGTGA. The CDR3 is CASSTIGLAGGRGTDTQYF. The CDR3 DNA reads as TGTGCCAGCAGCACTATAGGGCTAGCGGGAGGCCGCGGCACAGATACGCAGTATTTT.

This clone was counted many times. V usage is TRBV2 and J usage is TRBJ1-6; D is uncertain. The V end was cut by 8 bases, the J end by 7 bases, with 12 bases between. Germline CDR1 SNHLY, CDR2 FYNNEI. There are 13 residues in the CDR3. CDR3 DNA: TGTGCCAGCGGACCTGACTCCAATTCACCCCTCCACTTT. Translating gives CASGPDSNSPLHF.

The gene calls are TRBV28 and TRBJ2-7, with 10 positions matching TRBD2. This CDR3 has 14 residues. CDR1 is MDHEN, CDR2 SYDVKM, per germline. With 5 bases clipped from V and 1 base from J, the junction kept 2 bases outside the gene matches. CDR3 protein: CASSSGRASYEQYF. The CDR3 bases are TGTGCCAGCAGTAGCGGGAGGGCTTCCTACGAGCAGTACTTC.

The CDR3 nucleotides are TGTGCCAGCAGCCAAGGGGGACGAGATACGCAGTATTTT. Translated: CASSQGGRDTQYF. This rearrangement joins TRBV4-2 to TRBJ2-3; D is tentatively TRBD1 or TRBD2 (5 bases each). The germline V and J ends were trimmed by 1 base and 5 bases, with 7 bases remaining between them. CDR1 LGHNA and CDR2 YNFKEQ come from the germline V gene. The CDR3 has 13 residues.

This clone was detected once. This rearrangement joins TRBV29-1 to TRBJ2-5; D gene uncertain. The CDR3 is 12 residues long. Trimming cost V 0 bases and J 5 bases, with 7 bases left between them. The germline V gene has CDR1 SQVTM and CDR2 ANQGSEA. CDR3 sequence: CSVEESLETQYF. The CDR3 DNA sequence: TGCAGCGTTGAAGAAAGTCTGGAGACCCAGTACTTC.

The chain has TRBV10-3 and TRBJ2-7; 7 bases map to TRBD2. J gave up 0 bases and V 10 bases, and 9 bases lay outside the gene matches. The length of the CDR3 is 14 residues. Germline CDR1 is ENHRY and CDR2 is SYGVKD. CDR3 nucleotide sequence: TGTGCCACTCAACTAGCGCAGAGCTCCTACGAGCAGTACTTC. This gives the protein CATQLAQSSYEQYF.

V usage is TRBV19 and J usage is TRBJ2-7; D is unclear. The CDR3 has 15 residues. V dropped 1 base and J dropped 2 bases, with 12 bases sitting between them. In germline, CDR1 is LNHDA, CDR2 SQIVND (reference sequence). CDR3 nucleotides: TGTGCCAGTAGTATAGGCCCCCATGGAACCTACGAGCAGTACTTC. Protein sequence: CASSIGPHGTYEQYF.

The chain uses TRBV5-6 and TRBJ1-3, with D perhaps matching TRBD1 (5 bases). CDR1 and CDR2 (germline): SGHDT, YYEEEE. The CDR3 loop spans 15 amino acids. V shed 4 bases and J shed 0 bases, with 11 bases lying between them. The CDR3 protein is CASSRTSFSGNTIYF. Written as DNA, the CDR3 is TGTGCCAGCAGCCGGACATCCTTCTCTGGAAACACCATATATTTT.

The chain has TRBV7-9 and TRBJ2-5; maybe TRBD2 (5 bases). V shed 1 base and J shed 7 bases, with 7 bases lying between them. The length of the CDR3 is 12 residues. Looked up from germline, CDR1 is SEHNR and CDR2 is FQNEAQ (reference sequence). CDR3 in DNA: TGTGCCAGCAGCTTAGAAGAGGGGACCCAGTACTTC. Translating gives CASSLEEGTQYF.

The genes are TRBV27 and TRBJ2-2; 7 bases fit TRBD2. V shed 6 bases, J shed 0 bases, and the junction held 4 bases outside the gene matches. This CDR3 contains 15 residues. CDR1 and CDR2 from the germline V gene are MNHEY and SMNVEV (reference sequence). The CDR3 here is CASRPAGSNTGELFF. DNA for the CDR3: TGTGCCAGCAGGCCAGCGGGATCGAACACCGGGGAGCTGTTTTTT.

This chain links TRBV6-1 with TRBJ2-7; 8 bases line up with TRBD1. This CDR3 is built from 12 residues. V was clipped by 9 bases and J by 6 bases; unmatched bases: 7. Germline CDR1 and CDR2: MNHNS and SASEGT. The CDR3 DNA reads TGTGCCAGGATTTTACAGGGGGTCGAGCAGTACTTC. It specifies CARILQGVEQYF.

On this clone: This is likely an artifact of a read error, given a far larger clone one base away. The chain has TRBV6-1 and TRBJ2-5; D is ambiguous. Trimming cost V 4 bases and J 2 bases, with 11 bases left between them. Germline values: CDR1 MNHNS, CDR2 SASEGT. CDR3 length: 14 amino acids. In nucleotides, the CDR3 is TGTGCCAGCAGTGTAAAAGACGAACAAGAGACCCAGTACTTC. As protein: CASSVKDEQETQYF.

CDR3 loop: CASSLSKGPFF. CDR3 in DNA: TGTGCCAGCAGTTTAAGCAAGGGGCCGTTCTTC. V usage is TRBV28 and J usage is TRBJ2-1; a possible D gene is TRBD1 (5 bases). With 2 bases removed from V and 15 bases from J, the gap between germline ends came to 11 bases. The germline V gene encodes CDR1 MDHEN and CDR2 SYDVKM. This CDR3 comprises 11 residues.

The chain employs TRBV28 and TRBJ2-7; TRBD1 matches at 10 bases. Germline V gene sequence: CDR1 MDHEN, CDR2 SYDVKM. V lost 10 bases and J lost 2; bases outside the gene matches: 8. CDR3 length equals 14 residues. The CDR3 loop reads CATTGTGAPYEQYF. The CDR3 DNA follows: TGTGCCACCACCGGGACAGGGGCCCCCTACGAGCAGTACTTC.

The chain joins TRBV25-1 to TRBJ2-7; no clear D. The CDR3 length is 13 residues. The V end was cut by 3 bases, the J end by 5 bases, with 11 bases between. The germline gives CDR1 MGHDK, CDR2 SYGVNS. Written as DNA, the CDR3 is TGTGCCAGCAGTGACGGGCGTCCCCACGAGCAGTACTTC. Amino acids: CASSDGRPHEQYF.